The 8 T cell receptor beta chains given below trace back to one sample, sequenced in a study of OX40 agonist ivuxolimab in advanced cancers. Clones were read by immunoSEQ multiplex PCR, and TCRdb kept only the in-frame ones, dropping some. The sample lists roughly 50,000 clones, about nine tenths occurring once. The sample in question was CD4+ or CD8+ T cells sorted from blood, obtained in a trial of the OX40 agonist ivuxolimab. The receptor source for this set is an adult with an advanced solid tumor such as melanoma, head and neck, liver or kidney cancer.

The chain combines TRBV29-1 with TRBJ1-4; maybe TRBD1 (6 bases). Looked up from germline, CDR1 is SQVTM and CDR2 is ANQGSEA. The CDR3 spans 15 residues. The V end was cut by 0 bases, the J end by 7 bases, with 15 bases between. The CDR3 bases are TGCAGCGTTGAAGAGGGAGACCCCAGGGGTGAAAAACTGTTTTTT. It is translated as CSVEEGDPRGEKLFF. The full variable domain, its missing parts supplied by reference TRBV29-1 and TRBJ1-4, is SAVISQKPSRDICQRGTSLTIQCQVDSQVTMMFWYRQQPGQSLTLIATANQGSEATYESGFVIDKFPISRPNLTFSTLTVSNMSPEDSSIYLCSVEEGDPRGEKLFFGSGTQLSVL.

The chain employs TRBV11-3 and TRBJ2-1; a possible D gene is TRBD2 (6 bases). CDR1 and CDR2 (germline): SGHNT, YENEEA. V lost 4 bases and J 7 bases, leaving 11 bases between the germline ends. The CDR3 covers 13 residues. The DNA for the CDR3 is TGTGCCAGCAGCTCCCGGACTAATAATGAGCAGTTCTTC. This encodes CASSSRTNNEQFF.

This clone was observed once. This rearrangement joins TRBV11-2 to TRBJ1-2; D not certain. V was shortened by 0 bases and J by 1 base, with 9 bases between the two germline ends. Germline V gene lookup returns CDR1 SGHAT and CDR2 FQNNGV. The CDR3 is made up of 15 amino acids. CDR3 DNA: TGTGCCAGCAGCTTAGATTTAACAGTTAACTATGGCTACACCTTC. This encodes CASSLDLTVNYGYTF.

The chain links TRBV4-1 to TRBJ2-3; 8 bases match TRBD1. Looked up from germline, CDR1 is MGHRA and CDR2 is YSYEKL. The CDR3 sequence is 15 residues long. The junction had 5 bases not matched to a gene; V was cut back by 4 bases and J by 2 bases. The CDR3 DNA follows: TGCGCCAGCAGCCGAAAGGACAGGGACACAGATACGCAGTATTTT. It is translated as CASSRKDRDTDTQYF.

The chain has TRBV6-1 and TRBJ2-7; D unclear. The V end lost 8 bases, the J end lost 2 bases, and 7 bases lay between the germline ends. The CDR3 consists of 11 residues. CDR1 and CDR2 from the germline V gene are MNHNS and SASEGT. The CDR3 bases are TGTGCCAGCGGGAAAACCTACGAGCAGTACGTC. This translates into CASGKTYEQYV.

The chain is built from TRBV27 and TRBJ2-7; D is ambiguous. Germline CDR1 is MNHEY and CDR2 is SMNVEV (reference sequence). Between the trimmed V and J ends, which lost 2 bases and 0 bases, there was a span of 11 bases. There are 15 residues in the CDR3. CDR3 nucleotides: TGTGCCAGCAGTTTAAGTCTCATGAGCTCCTACGAGCAGTACTTC. This sequence encodes CASSLSLMSSYEQYF.

This clone has a single count. The rearrangement uses TRBV15 and TRBJ1-5, with D possibly being TRBD1 (6 bases). CDR1 LNHNV and CDR2 YYDKDF come from the germline V gene (reference sequence). The V end lost 0 bases, the J end lost 2 bases, and 14 bases lay between the germline ends. CDR3 size: 17 residues. The CDR3 sequence: CATSRDYSTGGNQPQHF. The DNA of the CDR3 is TGTGCCACCAGCAGAGATTACTCGACAGGTGGCAATCAGCCCCAGCATTTT.

The chain is built from TRBV19 and TRBJ1-3, with unresolved D. The CDR3 totals 14 residues. Trimming removed 3 bases from V and 0 bases from J, with 6 bases in between. The germline CDR1 and CDR2 sequences are LNHDA and SQIVND (reference sequence). CDR3 sequence (DNA): TGTGCCAGTAGTATCCTCAGCTCTGGAAACACCATATATTTT. Amino acids: CASSILSSGNTIYF.